This passage covers 17 T cell receptor beta chains from one sample sequenced in a study of blood T cell repertoires in COVID-19. Only in-frame clones appear in the TCRdb table, and some are missing; sequencing was by immunoSEQ multiplex PCR. The sample lists about 160,000 clones, more than 80% occurring once. Material: peripheral blood. These receptors came from a human donor in a cohort sampled during active COVID-19.

This clone was observed once. The chain couples TRBV20-1 to TRBJ1-3, with D perhaps TRBD1 (6 bases). The V and J ends lost 3 bases and 2 bases respectively, with 14 bases between them. CDR1 and CDR2 from the germline V gene are DFQATT and SNEGSKA (reference sequence). The CDR3 has 15 amino acids. The CDR3 coding sequence is TGCAGTGCTAGTCGGCAGGGGTTTACTGGAAACACCATATATTTT. Protein product: CSASRQGFTGNTIYF.

This clone was detected only a few times. V gene TRBV7-9 combines with J gene TRBJ2-7; TRBD1 aligns across 8 bases. Germline CDR1 and CDR2: SEHNR and FQNEAQ (reference sequence). V lost 3 bases to trimming and J lost 6 bases; unmatched junction nucleotides: 10. There are 15 residues in the CDR3. DNA for the CDR3: TGTGCCAGCAGCTTCTCCGGGACAGGTGCTGGCGAGCAGTACTTC. Translating gives CASSFSGTGAGEQYF.

V usage is TRBV6-2 or TRBV6-3 and J usage is TRBJ2-1; 10 positions match TRBD2. The CDR3 has 17 amino acids. CDR1 MNHEY and CDR2 SVGEGT come from the germline V gene. The junction had 10 bases not matched to a gene; V was cut back by 0 bases and J by 8 bases. CDR3 nucleotide sequence: TGTGCCAGCAGTTACTCGTCGGCTAGCGGGGGCCGGGATGAGCAGTTCTTC. Amino acids: CASSYSSASGGRDEQFF.

The rearrangement links TRBV30 to TRBJ1-4; no clear D. From germline, CDR1 is GTSNPN and CDR2 SVGIG (reference sequence). The CDR3 contains 13 residues. V shed 0 bases and J shed 10 bases, with 12 bases lying between them. The CDR3 nucleotides read TGTGCCTGGAGTGTACCCGGGTTAAGAAAACTGTTTTTT. It translates to CAWSVPGLRKLFF. Combining the CDR3 with reference TRBV30 and TRBJ1-4 gives the whole variable domain SQTIHQWPATLVQPVGSPLSLECTVEGTSNPNLYWYRQAAGRGLQLLFYSVGIGQISSEVPQNLSASRPQDRQFILSSKKLLLSDSGFYLCAWSVPGLRKLFFGSGTQLSVL.

The chain has TRBV6-5 and TRBJ2-5; D is ambiguous. The CDR3 is made up of 13 amino acids. The V and J ends lost 10 bases and 2 bases respectively, with 14 bases between them. Germline V gene lookup returns CDR1 MNHEY and CDR2 SVGAGI. The CDR3 reads CATSTEEQETQYF. CDR3 DNA sequence: TGTGCCACCTCTACTGAAGAGCAAGAGACCCAGTACTTC.

The rearrangement joins TRBV19 to TRBJ1-2; TRBD1 might be the D (5 bases). Germline-derived CDR1 and CDR2 are LNHDA and SQIVND (reference sequence). The CDR3 covers 15 residues. The ends were cut back, 8 bases at V and 2 bases at J, with 18 bases in the middle. For the CDR3, the DNA is TGTGCCAGTGCAGAACCTGGGGGGACCAACTATGGCTACACCTTC. It yields the protein CASAEPGGTNYGYTF.

This rearrangement joins TRBV27 to TRBJ2-7; a possible D gene is TRBD1 (5 bases). Trimming removed 2 bases at V and 7 bases at J, with 12 bases between. Germline V CDR1 and CDR2: MNHEY, SMNVEV (reference sequence). The CDR3 sequence is 13 residues long. DNA of the CDR3: TGTGCCAGCAGTTTAGGCCAGGGTGGGGAGCAGTACTTC. Its protein product is CASSLGQGGEQYF.

The V call is TRBV7-2, the J call TRBJ2-4, with TRBD1 as a possible D gene (5 bases). Germline lookup yields CDR1 SGHTA and CDR2 FQGNSA. V was trimmed by 3 bases and J by 4 bases, leaving 19 bases between them. The CDR3 extends over 17 amino acids. The CDR3 loop reads CASSFRTGEPFKNIQYF. The CDR3 DNA sequence: TGTGCCAGCAGCTTCAGAACAGGCGAACCTTTTAAAAACATTCAGTACTTC.

The V call is TRBV10-2, the J call TRBJ1-5; D call uncertain. The CDR3 runs to 13 residues. Germline V CDR1 and CDR2: WSHSY, SAAADI. Deletions cut 2 bases from V and 9 bases from J, with 11 bases between. The CDR3: CASSEGGSGPQHF. CDR3 nucleotide sequence: TGCGCCAGCAGTGAGGGAGGGTCAGGGCCCCAGCATTTT.

The CDR3 coding sequence is TGTGCCAGTAGTCCAGGGGGCCGGTACATGAATGAGCAGTTCTTC. It is translated as CASSPGGRYMNEQFF. V usage is TRBV19 and J usage is TRBJ2-1; 8 bases align to TRBD1. With V trimmed by 5 bases and J by 7 bases, 10 bases remained unmatched. The V gene's germline CDR1 is LNHDA and CDR2 SQIVND (reference sequence). This CDR3 has 15 amino acids.

The rearrangement uses TRBV5-1 and TRBJ2-7, with 12 positions matching TRBD2. The CDR3 length is 15 residues. Germline values: CDR1 SGHRS, CDR2 YFSETQ. With V trimmed by 5 bases and J by 3 bases, 6 bases remained unmatched. The CDR3 protein is CASRRTSGADYEQYF. The CDR3 nucleotides read TGCGCCAGCAGACGGACTAGCGGGGCCGACTACGAGCAGTACTTC. Using reference TRBV5-1 and TRBJ2-7 for the parts outside the CDR3, the full variable domain is KAGVTQTPRYLIKTRGQQVTLSCSPISGHRSVSWYQQTPGQGLQFLFEYFSETQRNKGNFPGRFSGRQFSNSRSEMNVSTLELGDSALYLCASRRTSGADYEQYFGPGTRLTVT.

CDR3 protein: CASSKPNQPQHF. In nucleotides, the CDR3 is TGTGCCAGCAGTAAGCCCAATCAGCCCCAGCATTTT. The chain is built from TRBV27 and TRBJ1-5; D remains ambiguous. The germline CDR1 and CDR2 sequences are MNHEY and SMNVEV (reference sequence). CDR3 length: 12 residues. V was trimmed by 5 bases and J by 3 bases, leaving 5 bases between them.

The chain has TRBV29-1 and TRBJ2-5, with D tentatively TRBD1 (5 bases). CDR1 is SQVTM and CDR2 is ANQGSEA in the germline V gene. V lost 6 bases to trimming and J lost 4 bases, with 9 bases between them. The CDR3 loop spans 11 amino acids. The chain's CDR3 is CSVLRAETQYF. In DNA, the CDR3 is TGCAGCGTCCTCAGGGCAGAGACCCAGTACTTC.

The chain is built from TRBV18 and TRBJ2-7, with TRBD2 matching over 10 bases. Germline trimming cut 1 base from V and 3 bases from J; bases unmatched to any gene: 3. There are 15 residues in the CDR3. Germline lookup yields CDR1 KGHSH and CDR2 LQKENI. CDR3 sequence reads: CASSPLGLASYEQYF. The CDR3 nucleotides are TGTGCCAGCTCACCACTGGGACTAGCGAGCTACGAGCAGTACTTC. The full variable domain, its missing parts supplied by reference TRBV18 and TRBJ2-7, is NAGVMQNPRHLVRRRGQEARLRCSPMKGHSHVYWYRQLPEEGLKFMVYLQKENIIDESGMPKERFSAEFPKEGPSILRIQQVVRGDSAAYFCASSPLGLASYEQYFGPGTRLTVT.

The chain links TRBV7-2 to TRBJ2-1, with 8 bases lining up with TRBD2. V was clipped by 3 bases and J by 6 bases; unmatched bases: 10. The CDR3 has 16 residues. CDR1 and CDR2 (germline): SGHTA, FQGNSA. The DNA for the CDR3 is TGTGCCAGCAGCTTCTTACTTAGCGGGACCCTCAATGAGCAGTTCTTC. It codes for CASSFLLSGTLNEQFF.

CDR3 loop: CASSLRATGELFF. Written as DNA, the CDR3 is TGTGCCAGCAGCTTAAGGGCCACCGGGGAGCTGTTTTTT. V is TRBV7-3 and J is TRBJ2-2, with D unclear. The V end was cut by 1 base, the J end by 4 bases, with 4 bases between. CDR3 length: 13 residues. Germline CDR1 SGHTA, CDR2 FQGTGA.

In DNA, the CDR3 is TGCGCCAGCAGCCCCTCGGGACAGGGGGCCGCTTTGGCCCTCCACTTT. Protein sequence: CASSPSGQGAALALHF. The chain links TRBV5-1 to TRBJ1-6; 12 nucleotides match TRBD1. Germline loops: CDR1 SGHRS, CDR2 YFSETQ. J lost 14 bases, V lost 4 bases, and 13 bases had no gene match. This CDR3 has 16 residues.